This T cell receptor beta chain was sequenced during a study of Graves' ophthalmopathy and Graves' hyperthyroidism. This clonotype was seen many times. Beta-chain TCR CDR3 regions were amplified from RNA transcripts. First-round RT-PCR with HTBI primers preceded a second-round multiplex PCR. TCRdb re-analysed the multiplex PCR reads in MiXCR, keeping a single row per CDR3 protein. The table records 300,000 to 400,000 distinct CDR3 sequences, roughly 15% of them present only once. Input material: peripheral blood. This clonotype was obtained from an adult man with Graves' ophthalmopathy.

DNA of the CDR3: TGTGCCAGTAGTATAGATTGGGGGGGCCTGAATCAGCCCCAGCATTTT. It encodes CASSIDWGGLNQPQHF. This chain links TRBV19 with TRBJ1-5; perhaps TRBD1 as D (6 bases). CDR3 length equals 16 residues. V was clipped by 0 bases and J by 4 bases, with 13 bases between them. Germline CDR1 is LNHDA and CDR2 is SQIVND (reference sequence). Based on the CDR3 plus reference TRBV19 and TRBJ1-5, the full variable domain is DGGITQSPKYLFRKEGQNVTLSCEQNLNHDAMYWYRQDPGQGLRLIYYSQIVNDFQKGDIAEGYSVSREKKESFPLTVTSAQKNPTAFYLCASSIDWGGLNQPQHFGDGTRLSIL.